This T cell receptor beta chain derives from a study of patients and donors after allogeneic stem cell transplantation. TCRdb ran MiXCR on the RT-PCR reads and lists one entry per CDR3 protein. The table records some 30,000 distinct CDR3 sequences, around 33% of them present only once. CDR3 length equals 15 residues. The germline V gene has CDR1 KGHSH and CDR2 LQKENI. V was clipped by 2 bases and J by 0 bases, with 11 bases between them. This clonotype occurred a few times. This clonotype was obtained from a human donor who was either an allogeneic HSCT recipient or a stem cell or donor lymphocyte infusion donor (not recorded which). It is not recorded whose cells these are; they may come from a transplant donor. The sequenced sample was blood, either unsorted or a sorted T cell fraction (not recorded which). This chain uses TRBV18 with TRBJ2-7, with a tentative D call TRBD1 (6 bases). The CDR3 DNA is TGTGCCAGCTCACCAACGTGGACAGCCTCCTACGAGCAGTACTTC. Its protein is CASSPTWTASYEQYF.